This is a list of T cell receptor beta chains from one sample in a study of cytomegalovirus exposure and HLA in healthy donors. Sequencing used immunoSEQ multiplex PCR; TCRdb keeps in-frame clones, though not all of them. The sample lists about 280,000 clones, around 87% occurring once. Sequenced material: PBMCs. The receptor set was obtained from a woman aged 18-35 years in good health and CMV-seronegative. Each CDR3 is given with its conserved first and last residue. The D gene is left open where the match is weak. A row's size may be missing; if present it is once, few, many or a size class.

j_gene | v_gene | d_gene | abundance | CDR3aa | CDR3nt
TRBJ1-1 | TRBV29-1 | - | once | CSVLHRVERTEAFF | TGCAGCGTCCTTCACAGGGTGGAGAGGACTGAAGCTTTCTTT
TRBJ2-1 | TRBV9 | TRBD2 | - | CASSVGSTGLAGDGEQFF | TGTGCCAGCAGCGTAGGTTCCACGGGACTAGCGGGAGATGGTGAGCAGTTCTTC
TRBJ1-5 | TRBV5-6 | TRBD1 | - | CASSFGQGFNQPQHF | TGTGCCAGCAGCTTTGGACAGGGTTTTAATCAGCCCCAGCATTTT
TRBJ1-1 | TRBV28 | - | - | CASSPAGPAEAFF | TGTGCCAGCAGTCCCGCAGGGCCCGCTGAAGCTTTCTTT
TRBJ1-5 | TRBV19 | - | - | CASSIALLDQPQHF | TGTGCCAGTAGTATAGCCCTCCTTGATCAGCCCCAGCATTTT
TRBJ2-7 | TRBV7-2 | - | few | CASSLGGDRSSYEQYF | TGTGCCAGCAGCTTAGGGGGGGACAGAAGCTCCTACGAGCAGTACTTC
TRBJ2-7 | TRBV15 | TRBD1 | - | CATSKRDRGYEQYF | TGTGCCACCAGCAAGAGGGACAGGGGGTACGAGCAGTACTTC
TRBJ2-5 | TRBV2 | - | - | CASVPPPTVQETQYF | TGTGCCAGCGTCCCACCCCCGACAGTCCAAGAGACCCAGTACTTC
TRBJ2-1 | TRBV7-3 | - | - | CASSPVVGSHQGNEQFF | TGTGCCAGCAGCCCCGTTGTAGGGTCCCACCAGGGGAATGAGCAGTTCTTC
TRBJ2-7 | TRBV2 | - | - | CAGGLGYEQYF | TGTGCCGGCGGGCTAGGTTACGAGCAGTACTTC
TRBJ2-3 | TRBV29-1 | - | - | CSVAQTDTQYF | TGCAGCGTTGCCCAGACAGATACGCAGTATTTT
TRBJ1-2 | TRBV28 | TRBD1 | - | CASNQQGGANYGYTF | TGTGCCAGCAATCAACAGGGGGGAGCTAACTATGGCTACACCTTC
TRBJ2-7 | TRBV4-1 | TRBD2 | few | CASSQDPSGKRPEQYF | TGCGCCAGCAGCCAAGATCCAAGCGGGAAACGACCCGAGCAGTACTTC
TRBJ1-2 | TRBV7-9 | TRBD1 | - | CASSPGTGGNYGYTF | TGTGCCAGCAGCCCCGGGACAGGGGGAAACTATGGCTACACCTTC
TRBJ1-2 | TRBV19 | TRBD1 | - | CASNPTGGMRYTF | TGTGCCAGTAACCCGACAGGGGGCATGCGTTACACCTTC
TRBJ2-3 | TRBV7-2 | TRBD1 | - | CASSSRGLVDTQYF | TGTGCCAGCAGCTCCAGGGGGTTGGTAGATACGCAGTATTTT
TRBJ2-1 | TRBV25-1 | TRBD2 | - | CASSAPVSGRARYNEQFF | TGTGCCAGCAGTGCCCCCGTTAGCGGGAGGGCCAGGTACAATGAGCAGTTCTTC
TRBJ1-2 | TRBV5-1 | TRBD1 | - | CASRQGQGLNYGYTF | TGCGCCAGCAGACAGGGACAGGGGCTTAACTATGGCTACACCTTC
TRBJ2-1 | TRBV27 | - | - | CASSPRWSYNEQFF | TGTGCCAGCAGCCCTAGGTGGTCCTACAATGAGCAGTTCTTC
TRBJ2-3 | TRBV5-4 | TRBD2 | once | CASSMGLAGGPNTQYF | TGTGCCAGCAGCATGGGACTAGCGGGAGGGCCTAATACGCAGTATTTT
TRBJ2-7 | TRBV7-3 | - | - | CASSKRSGQGGKQYF | TGTGCCAGCAGCAAGAGAAGCGGGCAGGGTGGTAAGCAGTACTTC
TRBJ1-1 | TRBV5-6 | - | - | CASRAGHIVAGLNTEAFF | TGTGCCAGCAGGGCTGGACATATTGTTGCCGGCCTGAACACTGAAGCTTTCTTT
TRBJ2-7 | TRBV7-9 | TRBD2 | - | CASSSPLAGGYEQYF | TGTGCCAGCAGCTCCCCGCTAGCGGGAGGGTACGAGCAGTACTTC
TRBJ1-2 | TRBV15 | TRBD1 | - | CATSRDLRQGGKKGYTF | TGTGCCACCAGCAGAGATTTGAGACAGGGGGGTAAGAAAGGCTACACCTTC
TRBJ2-7 | TRBV28 | - | - | CASSTPTTGQSSYEQYF | TGTGCCAGCAGTACACCCACGACAGGCCAAAGCTCCTACGAGCAGTACTTC
TRBJ1-2 | TRBV5-4 | - | - | CASSLRKTENSSGGYTF | TGTGCCAGCAGCTTGCGGAAAACGGAAAACTCCTCAGGGGGCTACACCTTC
TRBJ2-2 | TRBV12-5 | - | - | CASGLGGLLGGELFF | TGTGCTAGTGGTTTGGGGGGACTGTTGGGCGGGGAGCTGTTTTTT
TRBJ2-5 | TRBV6-4 | - | - | CASTSGYQETQYF | TGTGCCAGCACCTCAGGGTACCAAGAGACCCAGTACTTC
TRBJ2-7 | TRBV10-3 | - | few | CATTARGEQYF | TGTGCCACCACGGCCAGGGGCGAGCAGTACTTC
TRBJ1-1 | TRBV7-6 | - | once | CASSLGTAQNTEAFF | TGTGCCAGCAGCTTAGGTACAGCCCAGAACACTGAAGCTTTCTTT
TRBJ2-1 | TRBV2 | TRBD2 | - | CASRGTIDYNEQFF | TGTGCCAGCAGAGGGACTATAGACTACAATGAGCAGTTCTTC
TRBJ1-5 | TRBV19 | TRBD1 | - | CASRPDRVLAQPQHF | TGTGCCAGTAGGCCGGACAGGGTGCTGGCGCAGCCCCAGCATTTT
TRBJ2-7 | TRBV2 | - | - | CASSDSGITYEQYF | TGTGCCAGCAGTGACTCGGGAATAACCTACGAGCAGTACTTC
TRBJ2-6 | TRBV6-6 | - | - | CASSTTGISYEGVLTF | TGTGCCAGCAGTACGACAGGAATCTCCTACGAAGGCGTCCTGACTTTC
TRBJ2-1 | TRBV5-4 | TRBD2 | - | CASSLSGRAYNEQFF | TGTGCCAGCAGCTTAAGCGGGAGGGCCTACAATGAGCAGTTCTTC
TRBJ2-2 | TRBV6-6 | TRBD1 | - | CASSSHRGPGELFF | TGTGCCAGCAGTTCCCACAGGGGCCCCGGGGAGCTGTTTTTT
TRBJ2-7 | TRBV28 | TRBD1 | - | CVSSNRGQREQYF | TGTGTTTCCTCAAACAGGGGGCAGCGCGAGCAGTACTTC
TRBJ1-2 | TRBV6-1 | - | - | CASSETSYGYTF | TGTGCCAGCAGCGAAACTAGCTATGGCTACACCTTC
TRBJ2-7 | TRBV19 | - | - | CASSIRGPGYEQYF | TGTGCCAGTAGTATCCGGGGTCCGGGGTACGAGCAGTACTTC
TRBJ2-4 | TRBV6-5 | - | - | CASSGLPPPPIQYF | TGTGCCAGCAGCGGACTCCCACCCCCTCCCATTCAGTACTTC
TRBJ1-2 | TRBV4-1 | - | few | CASSHPFGDGYTF | TGCGCCAGCAGCCATCCCTTCGGGGATGGCTACACCTTC
TRBJ1-6 | TRBV5-4 | - | - | CASSAEPVSAPLHF | TGTGCCAGCAGCGCGGAGCCAGTTAGCGCACCCCTCCACTTT
TRBJ2-3 | TRBV4-1 | TRBD2 | - | CASSPPGLRSTDTQYF | TGCGCCAGCAGCCCTCCGGGACTACGAAGCACAGATACGCAGTATTTT
TRBJ1-1 | TRBV6-5 | - | - | CASSPKTRGTEAFF | TGTGCCAGCAGCCCTAAAACCCGGGGAACTGAAGCTTTCTTT
TRBJ2-7 | TRBV11-2 | TRBD1 | - | CASRKAAGGSYEQYF | TGTGCCAGCAGGAAGGCGGCAGGGGGCTCCTACGAGCAGTACTTC
TRBJ2-1 | TRBV2 | TRBD2 | - | CASSLLAGVRNEQFF | TGTGCCAGCAGTTTACTAGCGGGAGTTCGGAATGAGCAGTTCTTC
TRBJ2-3 | TRBV2 | TRBD2 | - | CASGRENTDTQYF | TGTGCCAGCGGGCGGGAGAACACAGATACGCAGTATTTT
TRBJ2-1 | TRBV28 | TRBD2 | - | CASRSQRGQYNEQFF | TGTGCCAGCAGATCACAGCGGGGCCAATACAATGAGCAGTTCTTC
TRBJ2-7 | TRBV7-9 | - | few | CASSLAGTRNEQYF | TGTGCCAGCAGCTTAGCGGGGACAAGGAACGAGCAGTACTTC
TRBJ2-3 | TRBV18 | - | - | CASSPEASTDTQYF | TGTGCCAGCTCACCTGAGGCTAGCACAGATACGCAGTATTTT